The 19 T cell receptor beta chains below were found in one sample sequenced in a study of CD8 T cells in ankylosing spondylitis. TCRdb processed the 5' RACE reads anew with MiXCR; each CDR3 protein has one entry. The data contain around 230,000 distinct CDR3 sequences, roughly 8.2% of them singletons. Sequenced material: blood, either unsorted or a sorted T cell fraction (not recorded which). Receptors originate from a female donor with ankylosing spondylitis or in good health (not recorded which).

In its sample, this clonotype was seen a few times. This chain links TRBV7-2 with TRBJ2-2; D not resolved. The CDR3 sequence is 14 residues long. Germline V gene sequence: CDR1 SGHTA, CDR2 FQGNSA. Trimming pared 1 base from V and 3 bases from J, leaving 6 bases between. The CDR3 DNA sequence: TGTGCCAGCAGCTTAGGGCCTCACACCGGGGAGCTGTTTTTT. It encodes CASSLGPHTGELFF.

This clonotype was seen many times. This rearrangement joins TRBV13 to TRBJ1-1; tentative D call: TRBD1 (5 bases). Trimming left V 9 bases short and J 2 bases short, with 16 bases between. The CDR3 is 14 residues long. Germline V CDR1 and CDR2: PRHDT, FYEKMQ (reference sequence). CDR3 loop: CASKTQGGNTEAFF. Written as DNA, the CDR3 is TGTGCCAGTAAAACCCAGGGCGGCAACACTGAAGCTTTCTTT.

This clonotype was seen ten or more times. The conserved closing phenylalanine or tryptophan is absent in this CDR3, likely reflecting a read error. No DNA is shown, since the ends of the CDR3 on it are uncertain; the CDR3 is the one TCRdb lists. Here the CDR3 reads CASRQGGTGEIY. The rearrangement uses TRBV12-3 or TRBV12-4 and TRBJ2-7; the listed D gene, TRBD1, was not tested against the DNA. Inclusive of both ends, the CDR3 amounts to 12 amino acids.

This clonotype was counted many times. V gene TRBV13 combines with J gene TRBJ2-5, with D unclear. This CDR3 has 14 amino acids. Germline loops: CDR1 PRHDT, CDR2 FYEKMQ (reference sequence). V lost 3 bases, J lost 1 base, and 9 bases lay in between. The CDR3 region is CASSLSPFQETQYF. The CDR3 DNA is TGTGCCAGCAGCTTGTCCCCATTCCAAGAGACCCAGTACTTC.

The sample holds a few counts of this clonotype. V gene TRBV5-1 combines with J gene TRBJ1-2, with D maybe TRBD1 (5 bases). The germline CDR1 and CDR2 sequences are SGHRS and YFSETQ. The CDR3 is made up of 13 amino acids. Trimming removed 4 bases from V and 9 bases from J, with 16 bases in between. CDR3 DNA: TGCGCCAGCAGCGACGACAGCCTCCTCAGCTACACCTTC. Protein: CASSDDSLLSYTF. Looking up the rest from reference TRBV5-1 and TRBJ1-2 gives the full variable domain: KAGVTQTPRYLIKTRGQQVTLSCSPISGHRSVSWYQQTPGQGLQFLFEYFSETQRNKGNFPGRFSGRQFSNSRSEMNVSTLELGDSALYLCASSDDSLLSYTFGSGTRLTVV.

This clonotype was detected only a few times. This chain links TRBV7-2 with TRBJ2-5, with D tentatively TRBD2 (6 bases). Germline values: CDR1 SGHTA, CDR2 FQGNSA. With 5 bases removed from V and 2 bases from J, the gap between germline ends came to 15 bases. There are 15 residues in the CDR3. The CDR3 spells CASSLDGSSQETQYF. CDR3 DNA sequence: TGTGCCAGCAGCCTGGACGGGAGCTCGCAAGAGACCCAGTACTTC.

This clonotype was counted ten times or more. The chain uses TRBV10-1 and TRBJ2-3; D not certain. Germline V gene sequence: CDR1 WNHNN, CDR2 SYGVQD (reference sequence). V was clipped by 2 bases and J by 0 bases, with 9 bases between them. The length of the CDR3 is 15 residues. This chain's CDR3 is CASSEEVLSTDTQYF. The DNA for the CDR3 is TGCGCCAGCAGTGAGGAGGTTTTGAGCACAGATACGCAGTATTTT.

This clonotype came up many times. V is TRBV9 and J is TRBJ2-5, with TRBD2 matching 8 bases. Germline lookup yields CDR1 SGDLS and CDR2 YYNGEE. This CDR3 is built from 14 residues. V lost 3 bases, J lost 5 bases, and 6 bases stayed unmatched. The CDR3 protein is CASSGGGRPETQYF. The CDR3 DNA reads as TGTGCCAGCAGCGGCGGCGGGAGGCCGGAGACCCAGTACTTC.

This clonotype was seen repeatedly, ten times or more. This chain joins TRBV29-1 and TRBJ2-7; D is perhaps TRBD1 or TRBD2 (5 bases each). From germline, CDR1 is SQVTM and CDR2 ANQGSEA. Trimming pared 7 bases from V and 5 bases from J, leaving 18 bases between. The CDR3 has 13 amino acids. CDR3 sequence: CSASWGRGDEQYF. As DNA, the CDR3 is TGCAGCGCCTCATGGGGGAGAGGCGACGAGCAGTACTTC.

This clonotype was seen repeatedly, ten times or more. The rearrangement links TRBV18 to TRBJ2-1; 8 bases fit TRBD2. The CDR3 length is 15 residues. With V trimmed by 2 bases and J by 6 bases, 6 bases remained unmatched. The germline CDR1 and CDR2 sequences are KGHSH and LQKENI. The CDR3 region has the DNA TGTGCCAGCTCACCAAGCGGGAGTAGGAGCAATGAGCAGTTCTTC. Its translation: CASSPSGSRSNEQFF.

This clonotype was recorded many times. The CDR3 sequence: CASSVLAGKQETQYF. CDR3 coding DNA: TGTGCCAGCAGCGTACTAGCGGGGAAGCAAGAGACCCAGTACTTC. The V gene is TRBV9, the J gene TRBJ2-5; 9 bases match TRBD2. The CDR3 totals 15 residues. Germline values: CDR1 SGDLS, CDR2 YYNGEE. The V gene end was trimmed by 1 base and the J gene end by 2 bases; junction bases not matched to a gene: 3.

As to this clonotype: A much larger clone differs from this one at a single base, so this may be a read error. This rearrangement joins TRBV6-5 to TRBJ1-1; no firm D call. Germline loops: CDR1 MNHEY, CDR2 SVGAGI. V lost 2 bases, J lost 10 bases, and 17 bases lay in between. This CDR3 is built from 14 residues. The CDR3 is CASSYDSRFAVAFF. For the CDR3, the DNA is TGTGCCAGCAGTTACGATAGCCGGTTCGCTGTAGCTTTCTTT.

This clonotype was seen many times. The rearrangement uses TRBV30 and TRBJ2-6; 11 bases are shared with TRBD2. The germline CDR1 and CDR2 sequences are GTSNPN and SVGIG (reference sequence). CDR3 size: 16 residues. J lost 1 base, V lost 4 bases, and 3 bases had no gene match. CDR3 region: CAWTLAGASGANVLTF. The CDR3 DNA is TGTGCCTGGACACTAGCGGGAGCATCTGGGGCCAACGTCCTGACTTTC.

This clonotype was observed a handful of times. V gene TRBV12-3 or TRBV12-4 combines with J gene TRBJ1-1; TRBD1 agrees at 10 bases. Losses at the gene ends were 6 bases for V and 0 bases for J; bases not matched to a gene: 16. The CDR3 consists of 19 residues. The CDR3 sequence: CASSPGTGDLLGVNTEAFF. The CDR3 nucleotides are TGTGCCAGCAGCCCCGGGACAGGGGACCTCCTAGGAGTGAACACTGAAGCTTTCTTT.

This clonotype was recorded many times. V gene TRBV7-7 combines with J gene TRBJ2-1, with TRBD1 matching over 9 bases. The CDR3 consists of 13 residues. Trimming took 10 bases from V and 6 from J; bases not matched to a gene: 7. Germline CDR1 reads SSHAT; CDR2 reads FNYEAQ (reference sequence). Here the CDR3 DNA reads TGTGCCACCGGGGGACAGGGAGGCAATGAGCAGTTCTTC. Protein sequence: CATGGQGGNEQFF.

This clonotype was recorded many times. The chain uses TRBV12-3 or TRBV12-4 and TRBJ2-5; TRBD1 might be the D (6 bases). The CDR3 loop spans 13 amino acids. With 6 bases removed from V and 2 bases from J, the gap between germline ends came to 10 bases. The CDR3 sequence is CASSLGQQETQYF. Here the CDR3 DNA reads TGTGCCAGCAGCCTGGGACAACAAGAGACCCAGTACTTC.

This clonotype has a count of ten or more. This chain uses TRBV24-1 with TRBJ2-1; 7 bases agree with TRBD1. This CDR3 has 13 residues. CDR1 KGHDR and CDR2 SFDVKD come from the germline V gene. The V gene end was trimmed by 7 bases and the J gene end by 10 bases; junction bases not matched to a gene: 9. CDR3: CATRSQGSGEQFF. The CDR3 bases are TGTGCCACCAGATCACAGGGGTCCGGCGAGCAGTTCTTC.

This chain uses TRBV2 with TRBJ2-1; D remains ambiguous. The CDR3 sequence is 14 residues long. Between the trimmed V and J ends, which lost 3 bases and 4 bases, there was a span of 10 bases. Germline V gives CDR1 SNHLY, CDR2 FYNNEI. This CDR3 reads CASSDSFFYNEQFF. The CDR3 DNA sequence: TGTGCCAGCAGTGATTCCTTCTTTTACAATGAGCAGTTCTTC. Full variable domain (rest looked up from reference TRBV2 and TRBJ2-1): EPEVTQTPSHQVTQMGQEVILRCVPISNHLYFYWYRQILGQKVEFLVSFYNNEISEKSEIFDDQFSVERPDGSNFTLKIRSTKLEDSAMYFCASSDSFFYNEQFFGPGTRLTVL.

This clonotype showed up many times. The rearrangement links TRBV7-6 to TRBJ2-7; possibly TRBD2 for D (5 bases). V was cut by 6 bases and J by 4 bases, with 19 bases left in between. Germline CDR1 is SGHVS and CDR2 is FNYEAQ. The CDR3 has 15 amino acids. CDR3: CASSPPGVPGYEQYF. DNA of the CDR3: TGTGCCAGCAGTCCCCCCGGGGTACCGGGGTACGAGCAGTACTTC.